Listed below are T cell receptor beta chains from one sample, sequenced in a study of cytotoxic CD8 clonotypes in ibrutinib-treated CLL. The table came from immunoSEQ multiplex PCR; TCRdb's copy has only in-frame clones and leaves some out. The table records over 150,000 clones, over 65% of them present only once. Sequenced material: PBMCs, taken after 12 months of ibrutinib treatment. The receptors derive from a human donor with chronic lymphocytic leukemia. The CDR3 runs from the conserved cysteine through the conserved F or W. The order of the fields is D gene, J gene, V gene, CDR3 protein, CDR3 DNA. A D gene is named only where the DNA matches it firmly.

>-|TRBJ2-7|TRBV28
CASSGVEQYF
TGTGCCAGTTCAGGGGTCGAGCAGTACTTC
>-|TRBJ1-2|TRBV10-3
CAIAPTDNYGYTF
TGTGCCATCGCCCCGACGGATAACTATGGCTACACCTTC
>-|TRBJ1-3|TRBV28
CASSPGDGASGNTIYF
TGTGCCAGCAGTCCCGGGGACGGCGCCTCTGGAAACACCATATATTTT
>-|TRBJ1-6|TRBV4-1
CASRPLGIGNSPLHF
TGCGCCAGCAGGCCCCTAGGTATAGGGAATTCACCCCTCCACTTT
>-|TRBJ1-1|TRBV19
CASSTTGTSMNTEAFF
TGTGCCAGTAGTACAACCGGGACATCGATGAACACTGAAGCTTTCTTT
>-|TRBJ1-1|TRBV7-2
CASSPGDWQAFF
TGTGCCAGCAGCCCCGGGGACTGGCAAGCTTTCTTT
>-|TRBJ1-6|TRBV6-1
CASSWGNSYNSPLHF
TGTGCCAGCTCGTGGGGAAATAGTTATAATTCACCCCTCCACTTT
>-|TRBJ2-3|TRBV11-1
CASSLALGLAPSTDTQYF
TGTGCCAGCAGCTTAGCGCTCGGACTGGCCCCTAGCACAGATACGCAGTATTTT
>TRBD2|TRBJ2-2|TRBV5-4
CASSRKTSGDTGELFF
TGTGCCAGCAGCCGTAAGACTAGCGGGGATACCGGGGAGCTGTTTTTT
>TRBD1|TRBJ2-5|TRBV25-1
CASSELDRPQETQYF
TGTGCCAGCAGTGAATTGGACAGGCCCCAAGAGACCCAGTACTTC
>-|TRBJ2-2|TRBV5-8
CASSPGLWSPGELFF
TGTGCCAGCAGCCCCGGACTGTGGAGTCCCGGGGAGCTGTTTTTT
>TRBD1|TRBJ2-7|TRBV10-3
CAISESRDRVSEQYF
TGTGCCATCAGTGAGTCTCGGGACAGGGTAAGCGAGCAGTACTTC
>-|TRBJ2-7|TRBV2
CASNNQGPPNEQYF
TGTGCCAGCAACAACCAGGGGCCACCCAACGAGCAGTACTTC
>TRBD1|TRBJ1-4|TRBV9
CASSEGGQRNEKLFF
TGTGCCAGCAGCGAAGGGGGACAGCGAAATGAAAAACTGTTTTTT
>-|TRBJ2-4|TRBV19
CASSSPGGYGGMARRNIQYF
TGTGCCAGTAGTAGCCCTGGGGGGTACGGCGGGATGGCACGAAGAAACATTCAGTACTTC
>-|TRBJ2-2|TRBV7-9
CASSFPGYAGELFF
TGTGCCAGCAGCTTCCCCGGGTATGCCGGGGAGCTGTTTTTT
>-|TRBJ1-4|TRBV27
CASSLTTGENEKLFF
TGTGCCAGCAGTTTAACGACAGGAGAAAATGAAAAACTGTTTTTT
>-|TRBJ1-2|TRBV7-9
CASSLGGLTYGYTF
TGTGCCAGCAGCTTAGGAGGGCTGACCTATGGCTACACCTTC